This entry describes one TCR beta chain. Its antigen is unknown. Peripheral blood, about 10 milliliters per donor, was collected. Isolating PBMCs gave at least 6 million of these cells per sample. The sample comes from a study of blood T cells in healthy people across ages. This CDR3 contains 12 residues. V lost 6 bases to trimming and J lost 15 bases, with 20 bases between them. Germline assignment: CDR1 DFQATT and CDR2 SNEGSKA (reference sequence). General observations from the study: In older individuals, TCR beta diversity per million T cells was lower, falling roughly linearly with age. Naive CD4+ cells and diversity were both higher in long-lived donors than in aged donors.

The authors ran a second PCR of about 7 to 11 cycles using a sample-barcoded 5' primer and a J-beta primer mix. TCRdb used MiXCR to reprocess the 5' RACE reads, holding one entry per CDR3 protein. The sample lists approximately 1,100,000 distinct CDR3 sequences; 35% to 50% were seen once. V gene TRBV20-1 combines with J gene TRBJ2-2, with a weak D call TRBD1 (6 bases). The specimen was blood. The source of this sequence is a woman aged 55-75 years in good health. CDR3 region: CSARGLGALVFF. CDR3 DNA: TGCAGTGCCCGCGGCCTGGGGGCTCTCGTGTTTTTT.